Below are 7 T cell receptor beta chains sequenced from a single sample in a study of blood T cell repertoires in COVID-19. Libraries were prepared by immunoSEQ multiplex PCR; TCRdb keeps only in-frame clonotypes and omits some of them. The table records 300,000 to 350,000 clones, 87% of them present only once. Sample: peripheral blood. Receptors were obtained from a man under 40 with COVID-19, enrolled during active disease.

V and J are TRBV28 and TRBJ2-5, with TRBD2 matching over 8 bases. The V gene end was trimmed by 5 bases and the J gene end by 3 bases; junction bases not matched to a gene: 8. Per germline, CDR1 MDHEN and CDR2 SYDVKM. This CDR3 has 15 residues. The CDR3 coding sequence is TGTGCCAGCAGTCGGAGCGGGAGAGTAGAAGAGACCCAGTACTTC. Protein product: CASSRSGRVEETQYF.

CDR3 loop: CASSSPSGLAEETQYF. CDR3 DNA: TGTGCCAGCAGCTCCCCCTCGGGACTAGCGGAAGAGACCCAGTACTTC. The rearrangement uses TRBV7-2 and TRBJ2-5; 11 bases are shared with TRBD2. The ends lost 4 bases at V and 3 bases at J; junction bases unmatched: 7. This CDR3 comprises 16 residues. The V gene's germline CDR1 is SGHTA and CDR2 FQGNSA.

The chain combines TRBV5-1 with TRBJ2-1; D perhaps matches TRBD1 (6 bases). V gave up 2 bases and J gave up 4 bases, with 25 bases separating them. CDR1 SGHRS and CDR2 YFSETQ come from the germline V gene. The length of the CDR3 is 19 residues. CDR3 sequence reads: CASSFGGDRRIPTYNEQFF. The CDR3 DNA is TGCGCCAGCAGCTTTGGGGGAGACAGGCGTATCCCCACTTACAATGAGCAGTTCTTC.

The chain recombines TRBV6-5 with TRBJ1-3, with a tentative D call TRBD1 (5 bases). Trimming pared 4 bases from V and 0 bases from J, leaving 13 bases between. This CDR3 spans 16 amino acids. Germline CDR1 reads MNHEY; CDR2 reads SVGAGI. CDR3 nucleotide sequence: TGTGCCAGCAGTTCCCGGTTGGACATCTCTGGAAACACCATATATTTT. Translating it yields CASSSRLDISGNTIYF.

This clone was seen once. This chain links TRBV7-3 with TRBJ2-3; D might be TRBD2 (6 bases). The CDR3 spans 14 residues. In germline, CDR1 is SGHTA, CDR2 FQGTGA. Trimming cost V 5 bases and J 3 bases, with 12 bases left between them. In DNA form, the CDR3 reads TGTGCCAGCAGCCCCCAAGGAGGGACAGATACGCAGTATTTT. Its protein is CASSPQGGTDTQYF.

In this sample, this clone turned up once. The gene calls are TRBV7-9 and TRBJ2-2, with 10 bases that match TRBD1. Trimming took 6 bases from V and 0 from J; bases not matched to a gene: 10. This CDR3 has 18 amino acids. The germline V gene has CDR1 SEHNR and CDR2 FQNEAQ (reference sequence). The CDR3 reads CASRARDRGIANTGELFF. The CDR3 DNA follows: TGTGCCAGCAGAGCCCGGGACAGGGGTATTGCGAACACCGGGGAGCTGTTTTTT.

J is TRBJ2-1 and V is TRBV5-4; 10 nucleotides align to TRBD1. The CDR3 is made up of 15 amino acids. Germline loops: CDR1 SGHNT, CDR2 YYREEE (reference sequence). Trimming cost V 0 bases and J 8 bases; bases outside gene matches: 5. CDR3 sequence reads: CASSLGQGARYEQFF. CDR3 nucleotide sequence: TGTGCCAGCAGCTTGGGACAGGGGGCGCGGTATGAGCAGTTCTTC.